This T cell receptor beta chain was retrieved from a study of blood T cell repertoires in COVID-19. Study-level background: Sites across the United States, Italy and Spain contributed samples from acute and convalescent COVID-19. The cDNA or gDNA used as material had been derived from T cells, B-cell-depleted T cells, or PBMCs.

Original analysis: Reference gene primer amplification yielded estimated nucleated cell counts. Profiled with immunoSEQ multiplex PCR; TCRdb holds only in-frame clones, not every one. V, J and clone size are taken as reported in that table, and D and trimming were inferred from the DNA itself. The sample carries under 150,000 clones, approximately 73% recorded once. CDR1 LNHDA and CDR2 SQIVND come from the germline V gene (reference sequence). V dropped 3 bases and J dropped 1 base, with 15 bases sitting between them. The CDR3 is 16 residues long. This clone showed up just a few times. The specimen was peripheral blood. The V and J genes are TRBV19 and TRBJ1-1; D possibly corresponds to TRBD1 (6 bases). The receptor was isolated from a man aged 55 to 70 with acute or convalescent COVID-19. DNA of the CDR3: TGTGCCAGTAGTATTCAGGGGCCTACATGGAACACTGAAGCTTTCTTT. Protein sequence: CASSIQGPTWNTEAFF.